Sequencing of this T cell receptor beta chain was carried out in a study of T cell responses to AZD1222 COVID-19 vaccine. Study-wide results and limits: Reportedly, close to half of spike-specific TCRs are directed against unmutated variant regions. The donor group comprised mostly white British people and more females; the analysis possibly underestimated clonal diversity.

The germline V gene has CDR1 MNHEY and CDR2 SMNVEV (reference sequence). This CDR3 region has 14 residues. The V gene lost 4 bases and the J gene lost 7 bases, with 13 bases spanning the gap. As concerns this clone: Its antigen remains unidentified.

Produced via immunoSEQ multiplex PCR; TCRdb's table is partial and in-frame only. The sample records roughly 160,000 clones, approximately 94% being singletons. The V call is TRBV27, the J call TRBJ2-2; D is possibly TRBD2 (6 bases). The sample consisted of peripheral blood, taken on day 0 of AZD1222 vaccination. This clonotype originated in an adult in good health. The chain's CDR3 is CASSWSAGGGELFF. The CDR3 DNA is TGTGCCAGCAGTTGGTCCGCCGGGGGCGGGGAGCTGTTTTTT.